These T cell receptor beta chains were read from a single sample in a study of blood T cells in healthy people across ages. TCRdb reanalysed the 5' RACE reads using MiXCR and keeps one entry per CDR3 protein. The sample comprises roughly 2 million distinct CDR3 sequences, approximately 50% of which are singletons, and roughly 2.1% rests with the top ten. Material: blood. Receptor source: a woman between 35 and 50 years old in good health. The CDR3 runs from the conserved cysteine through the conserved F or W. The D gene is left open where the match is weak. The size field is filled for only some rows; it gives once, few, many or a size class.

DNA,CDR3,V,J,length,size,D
TGTGCCAGCAGGGGAGGACAGGGGGCACAAGAGACCCAGTACTTC,CASRGGQGAQETQYF,TRBV12-3/TRBV12-4,TRBJ2-5,15,.,TRBD1
TGTGCCAGCAGCTTGATGAGGGAAGGGGCGCAGTATTTT,CASSLMREGAQYF,TRBV5-6,TRBJ2-3,13,.,.
TGCGCCAGCAGCTTGACAGCTCCCAATGAGCAGTTCTTC,CASSLTAPNEQFF,TRBV5-1,TRBJ2-1,13,few,.
TGCAGCGTTGAAAGCATTAGGACCCTTCAGGGTGAGCAGTTCTTC,CSVESIRTLQGEQFF,TRBV29-1,TRBJ2-1,15,.,.
TGTGCCAGCAGCGGGACGGGGACAGACTATAATTCACCCCTCCACTTT,CASSGTGTDYNSPLHF,TRBV9,TRBJ1-6,16,.,TRBD1
TGTGCCAGCAGCAGACAGGGAAGGACTAACTATGGCTACACCTTC,CASSRQGRTNYGYTF,TRBV9,TRBJ1-2,15,.,TRBD1
TGCGCCAGTCGGGGGCTCTCTTCGCTTTCACCCCTCCACTTT,CASRGLSSLSPLHF,TRBV5-1,TRBJ1-6,14,.,.
TGCAGTGCCCTACGGACAGTTTTTAACTATGGCTACACCTTC,CSALRTVFNYGYTF,TRBV20-1,TRBJ1-2,14,.,.
TGCGCCAGCAGCTTGTGGCTGGACTCTTACAATGAGCAGTACTTC,CASSLWLDSYNEQYF,TRBV5-1,TRBJ2-7,15,.,.
TGCAGCGTGGGCTGGGGCAGCGATAGCAATCAGCCCCAGCATTTT,CSVGWGSDSNQPQHF,TRBV29-1,TRBJ1-5,15,.,.
TGTGCCAGCAGCCGGGTGGCGAGAAGTCAGCCCCAGCATTTT,CASSRVARSQPQHF,TRBV3-1,TRBJ1-5,14,.,.
TGCAGTGCTAGTCCAGGGCTTAACTACAATGAGCAGTTCTTC,CSASPGLNYNEQFF,TRBV20-1,TRBJ2-1,14,once,.